Included here is one TCR beta chain sequence, with context. This sample is drawn from a study of blood T cell repertoires in COVID-19. TCRdb keeps only in-frame clones here, not all; method: immunoSEQ multiplex PCR. The repertoire includes around 230,000 clones, around 80% of them detected once, and about 27% sits in the top ten. The sequenced sample was peripheral blood. The receptor was derived from a man aged 35 to 55 with acute or convalescent COVID-19.

The CDR3 loop reads CSVSLSGTTDTQYF. In DNA form, the CDR3 reads TGCAGCGTTTCGTTGAGCGGAACCACAGATACGCAGTATTTT. The chain carries TRBV29-1 and TRBJ2-3, with D maybe TRBD2 (5 bases). CDR1 is SQVTM, CDR2 ANQGSEA, per germline. CDR3 size: 14 residues. The V end was cut by 5 bases, the J end by 2 bases, with 14 bases between.